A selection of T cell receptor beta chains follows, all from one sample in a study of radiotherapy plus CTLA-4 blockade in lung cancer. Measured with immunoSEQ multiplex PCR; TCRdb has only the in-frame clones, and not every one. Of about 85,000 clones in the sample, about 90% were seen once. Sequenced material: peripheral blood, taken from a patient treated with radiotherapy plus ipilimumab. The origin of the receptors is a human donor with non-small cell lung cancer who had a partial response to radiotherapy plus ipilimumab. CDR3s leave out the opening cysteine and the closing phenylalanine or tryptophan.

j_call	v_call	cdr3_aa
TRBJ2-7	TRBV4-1	ASSQGTGTADSYEQY
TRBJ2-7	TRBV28	ASSPIGQARKDEQY
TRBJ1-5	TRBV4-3	ASSQDRTDNQPQH
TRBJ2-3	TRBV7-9	ASSLGPGGETDTQY
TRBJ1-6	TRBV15	ATEQGSNNSPLH
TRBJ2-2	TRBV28	ASSSGTGVPGELF
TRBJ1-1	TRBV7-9	ASSRFYRGVEAF
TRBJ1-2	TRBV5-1	ASSLGLQGYT
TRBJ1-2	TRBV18	ASSPATGGAGGYT
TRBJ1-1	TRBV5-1	ASSRGTDNTEAF
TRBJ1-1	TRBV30	AWRTQGGNTEAF
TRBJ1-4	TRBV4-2	ASSQDTGGYEKLF
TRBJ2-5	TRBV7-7	ASSSHPRGAGETQY
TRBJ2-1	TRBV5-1	ASSTNSRTSGTYNEQF
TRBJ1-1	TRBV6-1	ASRLGGNTEAF
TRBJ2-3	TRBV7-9	ASSATSGPTDTQY
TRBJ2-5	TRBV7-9	ASSSDRKGTQY
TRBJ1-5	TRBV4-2	ASSQGTGDSNQPQH
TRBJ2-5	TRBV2	ASSVQTTGGEQY
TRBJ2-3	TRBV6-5	ASRDRKGTDTQY
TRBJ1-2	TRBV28	ASSLPTDPYGYT
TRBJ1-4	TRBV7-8	ASSLGAGINEKLF
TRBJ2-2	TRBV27	ASSLYPYGLAGEIGELF
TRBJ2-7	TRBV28	ASSVTSGRVPSYEQY
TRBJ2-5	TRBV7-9	ASSPEPSRETQY
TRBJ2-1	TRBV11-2	ASTLFNEQF
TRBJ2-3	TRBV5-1	ASSPRLAGVTDTQY
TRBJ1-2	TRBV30	AWNGHYVSVSYGYT
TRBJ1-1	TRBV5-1	ASSLGPGSPEAF
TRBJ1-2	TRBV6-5	ASSYTEHREGYT
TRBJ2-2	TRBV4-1	ASSPDSTYTGELF
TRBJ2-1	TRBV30	AWSQAGVGRQF